Below are 3 T cell receptor beta chains sequenced from a single sample in a study of CD8 T cells in ankylosing spondylitis. TCRdb used MiXCR to reprocess the 5' RACE reads, holding one entry per CDR3 protein. In the table there are approximately 90,000 distinct CDR3 sequences, roughly 8.3% of which are singletons. Sequenced: blood, either unsorted or a sorted T cell fraction (not recorded which). Receptor source: a male donor with ankylosing spondylitis or in good health (not recorded which).

At least ten counts were recorded for this clonotype. CDR3 loop: CASSSGGPTDTQYF. The CDR3 coding sequence is TGTGCCAGCAGCTCGGGGGGGCCAACAGATACGCAGTATTTT. The chain carries TRBV7-3 and TRBJ2-3; 8 bases match TRBD2. CDR1 and CDR2 from the germline V gene are SGHTA and FQGTGA. V lost 4 bases, J lost 3 bases, and 3 bases stayed unmatched. The CDR3 runs 14 residues. Complete variable domain (other parts from reference TRBV7-3 and TRBJ2-3): GAGVSQTPSNKVTEKGKYVELRCDPISGHTALYWYRQSLGQGPEFLIYFQGTGAADDSGLPNDRFFAVRPEGSVSTLKIQRTERGDSAVYLCASSSGGPTDTQYFGPGTRLTVL.

This clonotype came up many times. J is TRBJ2-1 and V is TRBV4-3; 7 bases are shared with TRBD2. V shed 3 bases, J shed 6 bases, and the junction held 8 bases outside the gene matches. The CDR3 is 15 residues long. Germline V gene lookup returns CDR1 LGHNA and CDR2 YSLEER. The CDR3 region is CASSQATSAGNEQFF. The DNA for the CDR3 is TGCGCCAGCAGCCAGGCCACTAGCGCGGGCAATGAGCAGTTCTTC.

The chain links TRBV4-3 to TRBJ2-7; 7 bases match TRBD2. Germline trimming cut 0 bases from V and 7 bases from J; bases unmatched to any gene: 12. Germline V CDR1 and CDR2: LGHNA, YSLEER. This CDR3 contains 16 residues. The CDR3 loop reads CASSQERAGVMYEQYF. The CDR3 region has the DNA TGCGCCAGCAGCCAAGAGAGGGCGGGAGTAATGTATGAGCAGTACTTC.